This TCR beta chain was sequenced for a study of early T cells in non-severe SARS-CoV-2 infection. Across the whole study: The input, bulk RNA from unsorted whole blood, was sequenced, and chains were unpaired.

Worth noting for this clonotype: Its specificity is unknown.

The protocol attached unique molecular identifiers to individual cDNA molecules. TCRdb reprocessed the 5' RACE reads with MiXCR, giving one entry per CDR3 protein. Here the sample spans around 63,000 distinct CDR3 sequences, approximately 6.1% being singletons. The CDR3 is made up of 12 amino acids. CDR1 and CDR2 (germline): MGHDK, SYGVNS. V was cut by 7 bases and J by 1 base, with 8 bases left in between. Points from the study as a whole: The matching step, a VDJdb search, favored anti-spike CD8 responses and missed private and CD4 specificities.

The sample in question was whole blood, obtained at baseline. The chain carries TRBV25-1 and TRBJ2-7; D not certain. The sequence was collected from an adult who was a healthcare worker with PCR-confirmed SARS-CoV-2 infection or an uninfected control (not recorded which). The CDR3: CASIFGSYEQYF. The CDR3 nucleotides are TGTGCCAGCATATTCGGATCCTACGAGCAGTACTTC.